This T cell receptor (beta chain) was found in a study of cytomegalovirus exposure and HLA in healthy donors. Study context: Drawn from HLA-typed donors, roughly 87 million unique TCRs were held in an early data release.

Study findings and constraints: Reports indicated that the classifier achieved high specificity and sensitivity in diagnosing cytomegalovirus status. CMV antigen specificity was confirmed in vitro for three CMV-associated chains.

Turning to this clone: What it recognizes is unknown.

The PCR made use of 60 Vbeta and 13 Jbeta primers. Using immunoSEQ multiplex PCR, the repertoire was profiled, and TCRdb retains in-frame clones only, with some absent. There are some 100,000 clones in the sample; around 84% occur only once, and more than 0.95% lies in the top ten. The sequenced sample consisted of PBMCs. The TCR comes from a woman under 30 in good health and CMV-seronegative.

The CDR3 coding sequence is TGTGCCAGCGGCCCCACAGGGGAGCCTCAGCCCCAGCATTTT. Its translation: CASGPTGEPQPQHF. This rearrangement joins TRBV9 to TRBJ1-5, with 7 bases that match TRBD1. Germline trimming cut 7 bases from V and 6 bases from J; bases unmatched to any gene: 10. This CDR3 has 14 amino acids. CDR1 is SGDLS and CDR2 is YYNGEE in the germline V gene.